This entry lists 2 T cell receptor beta chains sequenced from one sample in a study of blood T cells in healthy people across ages. Alongside a J-beta primer mix, a sample-barcoded 5' primer served in a second PCR lasting about 6 to 12 cycles. Using its own MiXCR run on the 5' RACE reads, TCRdb lists one record per CDR3 protein. Of 1.5 million to 2 million distinct CDR3 sequences in the sample, approximately 40% were seen once. Sequencing was performed on blood. The receptor set was obtained from a human donor in good health.

V gene TRBV19 combines with J gene TRBJ2-1, with 13 bases identical to TRBD2. The CDR3 extends over 18 amino acids. V was pared by 5 bases and J by 0 bases, with 7 bases of the junction left unmatched. CDR1 and CDR2 (germline): LNHDA, SQIVND (reference sequence). As DNA, the CDR3 is TGTGCCAGTAGTGTACCGGGACTAGCGGGACCCTCCTACAATGAGCAGTTCTTC. Residues: CASSVPGLAGPSYNEQFF.

V gene TRBV6-5 combines with J gene TRBJ1-1; 7 bases are shared with TRBD1. The CDR3 covers 15 residues. V shed 5 bases, J shed 3 bases, and the junction held 9 bases outside the gene matches. The germline gives CDR1 MNHEY, CDR2 SVGAGI. The CDR3 sequence: CASSLDRVGDTEAFF. The CDR3 DNA is TGTGCCAGCAGTCTCGACAGGGTGGGTGACACTGAAGCTTTCTTT.